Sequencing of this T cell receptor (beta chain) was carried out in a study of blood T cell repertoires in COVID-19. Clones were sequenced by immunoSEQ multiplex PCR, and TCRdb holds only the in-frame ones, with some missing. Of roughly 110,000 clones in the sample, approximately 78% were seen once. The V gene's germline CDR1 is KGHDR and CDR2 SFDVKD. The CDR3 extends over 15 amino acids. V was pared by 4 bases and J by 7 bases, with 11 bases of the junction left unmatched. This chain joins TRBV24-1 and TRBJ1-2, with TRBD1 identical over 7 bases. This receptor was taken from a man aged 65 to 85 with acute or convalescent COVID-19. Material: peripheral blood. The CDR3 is CATSEGKSTGFGYTF. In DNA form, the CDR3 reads TGTGCCACCAGTGAAGGAAAATCGACAGGGTTTGGCTACACCTTC.